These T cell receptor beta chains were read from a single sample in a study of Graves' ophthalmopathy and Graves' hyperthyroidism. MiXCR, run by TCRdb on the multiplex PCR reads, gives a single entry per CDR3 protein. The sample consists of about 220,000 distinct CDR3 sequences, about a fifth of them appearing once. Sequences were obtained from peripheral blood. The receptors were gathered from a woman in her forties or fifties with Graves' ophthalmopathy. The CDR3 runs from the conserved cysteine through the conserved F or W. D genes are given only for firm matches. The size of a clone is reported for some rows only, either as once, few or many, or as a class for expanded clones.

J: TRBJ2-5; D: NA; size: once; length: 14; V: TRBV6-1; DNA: TGTGCCAGCAGTGAAATAAGAGTTAGGGAGACCCAGTACTTC; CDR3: CASSEIRVRETQYF
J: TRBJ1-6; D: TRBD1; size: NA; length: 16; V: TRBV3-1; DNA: TGTGCCAGCAGCCAATCGACCAGGGGGCAGAATTCACCCCTCCACTTT; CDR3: CASSQSTRGQNSPLHF
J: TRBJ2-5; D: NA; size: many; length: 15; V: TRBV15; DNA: TGTGCCACCAGCAGAGATCGGCAGGGGGGAGAGACCCAGTACTTC; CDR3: CATSRDRQGGETQYF
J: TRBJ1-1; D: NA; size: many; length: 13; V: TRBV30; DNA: TGTGCCTGGGACTTCGCATCTAGGGGCGAGGCTTTCTTT; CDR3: CAWDFASRGEAFF
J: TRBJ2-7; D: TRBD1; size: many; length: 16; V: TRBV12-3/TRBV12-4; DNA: TGTGCCAGCAGTTCCACTCCCGGGACAGGGCCGTACGAGCAGTACTTC; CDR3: CASSSTPGTGPYEQYF
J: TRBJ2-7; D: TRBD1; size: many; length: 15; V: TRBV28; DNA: TGTGCCAGCAGTTTGGAGGACAGGGACAACTACGAGCAGTACTTC; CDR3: CASSLEDRDNYEQYF
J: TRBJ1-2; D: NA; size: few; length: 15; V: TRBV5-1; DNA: TGCGCCAGCAGCTTGGTGGAGGGGCAAGGCTATGGCTACACCTTC; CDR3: CASSLVEGQGYGYTF
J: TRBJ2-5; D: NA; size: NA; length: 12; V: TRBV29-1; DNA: TGCAGCGCAAACCAGTTAGGAGAGACCCAGTACTTC; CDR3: CSANQLGETQYF
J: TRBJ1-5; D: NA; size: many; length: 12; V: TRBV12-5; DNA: TGTGCTAGTGGTTTGGGAAGTCAGCCCCAGCATTTT; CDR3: CASGLGSQPQHF
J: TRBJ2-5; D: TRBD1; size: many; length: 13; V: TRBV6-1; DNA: TGTGCCAGCACGACACAGGGGATAGAGACCCAGTACTTC; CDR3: CASTTQGIETQYF
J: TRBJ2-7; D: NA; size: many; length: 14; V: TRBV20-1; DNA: TGCAGTGCTAGGTCGGAGGAGCGGCTGATCGAGCAGTACTTC; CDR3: CSARSEERLIEQYF